The TCR beta chain under discussion was sequenced for a study of monozygotic twins with inflammatory bowel disease (dated by TCRdb to about 2019). In terms of the full investigation: The full study comprised some 30 monozygotic twin pairs: nine German pairs (four IBD-concordant, five IBD-discordant) and 19 IBD-discordant Danish pairs. Each individual had, on average, about 151 000 unique TCRalpha sequences and 181 000 unique TCRbeta sequences available for analysis. The search for disease-associated traits relied mainly on comparing IBD patients with their genetically identical healthy co-twins within discordant pairs. Overall results and qualifications from the work: No single strong signal or clonotype linked to IBD turned up in the results, so the idea that one exists was not supported. Repertoire similarity did not differ between concordant and discordant twins, possibly due to limited statistical power. Distinction between different T cell subtypes could not be achieved in the analysis. Fewer clonotypes were shared with other individuals by IBD patients than by healthy twins, most markedly in patients showing signs of disease activity. Because patients were on differing immunosuppressive treatments, the repertoires may have picked up extra background noise and inter-individual variability. Measured by the inverse Simpson index, TCRbeta repertoire diversity was lower in IBD patients than in their healthy co-twins.

Libraries were constructed by 5' RACE. Preparation of each TCR library used approximately 3.5 ug of total RNA. For each sample, cDNA synthesis was carried out in eight separate reactions using SMARTScribe reverse transcriptase. During cDNA synthesis, template switching was used to introduce unique molecular identifiers that contained a 6-nucleotide sample barcode. Amplification of TCRalpha and TCRbeta cDNA involved two nested PCRs of roughly 17 and 9 cycles, and each PCR was followed by bead purification. Before amplification, cDNA was treated with uracil DNA-glycosylase and purified using the QIAquick PCR purification kit. The second PCR added Illumina TruSeq-compatible adapters along with sample-specific barcodes. TapeStation and Qubit were used to check library quality and concentration, and 4.5 to 6.5 ng of each library was pooled. Sequencing of the pooled libraries was done on an Illumina HiSeq2500 single-index Rapid Run using custom sequencing primers and 2 x 100 bp reads. The authors processed their data as follows. MiGEC version 1.2.6 was used for UMI-based consensus assembly, which corrected PCR and sequencing errors. MiXCR version 2.1.1 handled V(D)J alignment, clonotype assembly and CDR3 extraction. To normalise gene usage, clonotype sharing and MAIT/NKT TCR abundance, the analysis used the top 1000, 10 000 and 20 000 clonotypes per sample. After downsampling to 27 000 UMIs, diversity was calculated as the inverse Simpson index using the vegan R package. Paired Mann-Whitney U tests were applied to discordant twin pairs, and Benjamini-Hochberg correction was used for multiple testing. TCRdb reprocessed the reads and provides one entry for every CDR3 protein sequence; no DNA is given. V and J calls and clone size were set by TCRdb, not the authors. This sample's table contains 210,000 or so distinct CDR3 sequences. Less than 9% of the sample is taken by the ten largest.

As to this clonotype: There is no known antigen for this receptor.

An approximately 2.3 ml peripheral blood sample was drawn into PAXgene tubes per donor and stored at -80°C. Without T cell sorting, total RNA was isolated from whole blood using the PAXgene blood miRNA kit on an automated QIAcube. Peripheral blood from monozygotic twin pairs concordant or discordant for inflammatory bowel disease was subjected to deep TCRalpha and TCRbeta repertoire profiling with unique molecular barcoding. Smoking habits were recorded for all twin pairs, with individuals classified as current, former or never smokers. Sequenced: blood. The sequence was collected from a human donor with ulcerative colitis or Crohn's disease, or a healthy co-twin of an affected twin (not recorded which).

The CDR3 protein is CASGPQGSGNTIYF. The rearrangement combines TRBV12-3 or TRBV12-4 with TRBJ1-3; TCRdb calls TRBD1, which cannot be checked without DNA. Taken from cysteine to phenylalanine, the CDR3 has 14 residues. A DNA sequence was not provided.